These 20 T cell receptor beta chains share one sample of origin, sequenced in a study of CD8 T cells in ankylosing spondylitis. For these receptors, no antigen is known. One entry per CDR3 protein results from TCRdb running MiXCR on the 5' RACE reads. The repertoire holds under 950,000 distinct CDR3 sequences, with 19% as singletons. Points from the study as a whole: In ankylosing spondylitis blood, a motif of roughly eight highly homologous TCR beta variants appeared characteristic.

Sample: blood, either unsorted or a sorted T cell fraction (not recorded which). Source of these receptors: a male donor with ankylosing spondylitis.

The rearrangement joins TRBV12-3 or TRBV12-4 to TRBJ1-1, with D tentatively TRBD1 (6 bases). Trimming took off 8 bases at V and 4 bases at J, with 20 bases between the two ends. The CDR3 runs to 15 residues. The CDR3 reads CASGQTNIGSTEAFF. CDR3 nucleotide sequence: TGTGCCAGCGGACAGACCAACATAGGGTCCACTGAAGCTTTCTTT.

V and J are TRBV12-3 or TRBV12-4 and TRBJ2-7; 15 nucleotides line up with TRBD2. Unmatched junction bases numbered 1, after V lost 5 bases and J lost 5 bases. The CDR3 is 14 amino acids. For the CDR3, the DNA is TGTGCCAGCAGTGGACTAGCGGGGGGGAACGAGCAGTACTTC. It translates to CASSGLAGGNEQYF.

The rearrangement links TRBV19 to TRBJ2-1; 7 nucleotides match TRBD2. Germline trimming cut 1 base from V and 6 bases from J; bases unmatched to any gene: 6. The CDR3 is 15 residues long. Germline assignment: CDR1 LNHDA and CDR2 SQIVND (reference sequence). This CDR3 is CASSIATGGFNEQFF. Written as DNA, the CDR3 is TGTGCCAGTAGTATAGCCACGGGAGGTTTCAATGAGCAGTTCTTC.

This clonotype was counted only a few times. In DNA, the CDR3 is TGTGCCAGCAGTGTAAGGGCCAATGAGCAGTTCTTC. The encoded protein is CASSVRANEQFF. The chain links TRBV2 to TRBJ2-1; no definite D call. The CDR3 contains 12 residues. Trimming left V 4 bases short and J 6 bases short, with 7 bases between. Germline V gene lookup returns CDR1 SNHLY and CDR2 FYNNEI.

On this clonotype: One end of the junction is discordant with germline, which a read error may explain. This rearrangement joins TRBV12-3 or TRBV12-4 to TRBJ1-2; D gene uncertain. The CDR3 loop spans 14 amino acids. CDR3 in DNA: TGTGTCAGCAGCCCCGGACGATACTCCTATGGCTACACCTTC. Translation: CVSSPGRYSYGYTF.

The gene calls are TRBV29-1 and TRBJ2-7; 7 bases match TRBD2. The CDR3 sequence is 12 residues long. J was trimmed by 5 bases and V by 4 bases; bases with no gene match: 5. Germline lookup yields CDR1 SQVTM and CDR2 ANQGSEA. CDR3 sequence (DNA): TGCAGCGTTGGCGGGAGTCGCGACGAGCAGTACTTC. It translates to CSVGGSRDEQYF.

The genes are TRBV5-1 and TRBJ1-2, with D unclear. The V gene's germline CDR1 is SGHRS and CDR2 YFSETQ. Trimming removed 5 bases at V and 5 bases at J, with 7 bases between. This CDR3 comprises 11 residues. CDR3 loop: CASSNAYGYTF. In DNA, the CDR3 is TGCGCCAGCAGTAACGCATATGGCTACACCTTC. The entire variable domain, with the rest obtained from reference TRBV5-1 and TRBJ1-2, is as follows: KAGVTQTPRYLIKTRGQQVTLSCSPISGHRSVSWYQQTPGQGLQFLFEYFSETQRNKGNFPGRFSGRQFSNSRSEMNVSTLELGDSALYLCASSNAYGYTFGSGTRLTVV.

V is TRBV6-5 and J is TRBJ1-1, with D uncertain. The CDR3 contains 12 residues. The V gene lost 5 bases and the J gene lost 4 bases, with 8 bases spanning the gap. The germline V gene encodes CDR1 MNHEY and CDR2 SVGAGI. The CDR3 nucleotides are TGTGCCAGCAGTAGAGTGAGCACTGAAGCTTTCTTT. It codes for CASSRVSTEAFF.

This clonotype has more than one count but fewer than ten. The chain couples TRBV5-1 to TRBJ2-7; 8 nucleotides match TRBD1. This CDR3 region has 15 residues. Germline CDR1 SGHRS, CDR2 YFSETQ. Trimming took 4 bases from V and 6 from J; bases not matched to a gene: 12. The CDR3 sequence is CASSLGQGPPFEQYF. CDR3 nucleotides: TGCGCCAGCAGCCTAGGACAGGGACCCCCCTTCGAGCAGTACTTC.

The chain has TRBV10-3 and TRBJ2-5; TRBD2 matches 11 bases. Trimming cost V 0 bases and J 5 bases; bases outside gene matches: 11. Per germline, CDR1 ENHRY and CDR2 SYGVKD. The CDR3 has 18 residues. This chain's CDR3 is CAISESRVSGGAFETQYF. The CDR3 coding sequence is TGTGCCATCAGTGAGTCCCGCGTTAGCGGGGGGGCCTTTGAGACCCAGTACTTC.

The chain uses TRBV7-2 and TRBJ2-4; 7 bases agree with TRBD2. The V segment lost 0 bases and the J segment 0 bases; nucleotides outside the gene matches: 5. There are 17 residues in the CDR3. Germline lookup yields CDR1 SGHTA and CDR2 FQGNSA. For the CDR3, the DNA is TGTGCCAGCAGCTTAGCGGTAGCGGGCGTAGCCAAAAACATTCAGTACTTC. It specifies CASSLAVAGVAKNIQYF.

This clonotype has ten or more counts. The rearrangement uses TRBV7-3 and TRBJ1-6; no firm D call. CDR3 length: 15 residues. V shed 1 base and J shed 3 bases, with 7 bases lying between them. Germline V gene sequence: CDR1 SGHTA, CDR2 FQGTGA. CDR3 sequence: CASSLNPGYNSPLHF. The CDR3 nucleotides read TGTGCCAGCAGCTTAAATCCAGGCTATAATTCACCCCTCCACTTT.

This rearrangement joins TRBV20-1 to TRBJ2-3; TRBD2 aligns across 10 bases. The CDR3 extends over 18 amino acids. Germline-derived CDR1 and CDR2 are DFQATT and SNEGSKA (reference sequence). Losses at the gene ends were 4 bases for V and 6 bases for J; bases not matched to a gene: 19. The CDR3 protein is CSATSFPGLAWEWDTQYF. For the CDR3, the DNA is TGCAGTGCTACCTCATTCCCGGGACTAGCGTGGGAATGGGATACGCAGTATTTT.

V usage is TRBV29-1 and J usage is TRBJ2-1, with 7 bases aligning to TRBD2. This CDR3 has 14 amino acids. From germline, CDR1 is SQVTM and CDR2 ANQGSEA. Trimming cost V 3 bases and J 8 bases; bases outside gene matches: 10. CDR3 sequence reads: CSVDTSDGRDEQFF. The DNA for the CDR3 is TGCAGCGTTGACACTAGCGACGGTAGGGATGAGCAGTTCTTC.

This clonotype was detected only a few times. V usage is TRBV28 and J usage is TRBJ1-5; D is perhaps TRBD1 (5 bases). With 5 bases removed from V and 5 bases from J, the gap between germline ends came to 16 bases. The CDR3 covers 15 residues. Per the germline V gene, CDR1 is MDHEN and CDR2 is SYDVKM. The CDR3 region is CASSPWDPGDQPQHF. CDR3 bases: TGTGCCAGCAGTCCCTGGGACCCCGGGGATCAGCCCCAGCATTTT.

This clonotype was counted between two and nine times. The chain has TRBV7-9 and TRBJ1-1; D is ambiguous. CDR3 length equals 12 residues. V lost 2 bases and J lost 6, with 7 bases in between. Germline loops: CDR1 SEHNR, CDR2 FQNEAQ (reference sequence). The CDR3 reads CASSLKLSEAFF. DNA for the CDR3: TGTGCCAGCAGCTTAAAACTCTCTGAAGCTTTCTTT. Variable domain in full (rest from reference TRBV7-9 and TRBJ1-1): DTGVSQNPRHKITKRGQNVTFRCDPISEHNRLYWYRQTLGQGPEFLTYFQNEAQLEKSRLLSDRFSAERPKGSFSTLEIQRTEQGDSAMYLCASSLKLSEAFFGQGTRLTVV.

The genes are TRBV5-4 and TRBJ2-5; TRBD2 agrees at 8 bases. With 10 bases clipped from V and 3 bases from J, the junction kept 8 bases outside the gene matches. The CDR3 consists of 13 residues. Looked up from germline, CDR1 is SGHNT and CDR2 is YYREEE (reference sequence). CDR3 DNA: TGTGCCGCTGAAACTAGCGGTGAAGAGACCCAGTACTTC. Translating gives CAAETSGEETQYF.

The chain is built from TRBV20-1 and TRBJ2-1, with TRBD1 as a possible D gene (6 bases). CDR1 is DFQATT and CDR2 is SNEGSKA in the germline V gene (reference sequence). This CDR3 contains 16 residues. V dropped 0 bases and J dropped 3 bases, with 15 bases sitting between them. The CDR3 loop is CSARDGGRALYNEQFF. The CDR3 DNA follows: TGCAGTGCTAGAGATGGGGGCAGGGCCCTCTACAATGAGCAGTTCTTC.

This clonotype was detected a few times. This rearrangement joins TRBV20-1 to TRBJ2-7; D is ambiguous. Germline CDR1 is DFQATT and CDR2 is SNEGSKA (reference sequence). The CDR3 is 13 residues long. V was shortened by 6 bases and J by 2 bases, with 14 bases between the two germline ends. CDR3: CSAHKDGTYEQYF. CDR3 coding DNA: TGCAGTGCCCATAAGGACGGCACCTACGAGCAGTACTTC.

The chain recombines TRBV5-1 with TRBJ2-2; 8 nucleotides align to TRBD2. CDR1 and CDR2 (germline): SGHRS, YFSETQ. V trimming: 4 bases; J trimming: 5 bases; junction bases outside the gene matches: 10. The length of the CDR3 is 16 residues. The CDR3 protein is CASSLTSGVDTGELFF. The CDR3 DNA follows: TGCGCCAGCAGCCTCACTAGCGGAGTGGATACCGGGGAGCTGTTTTTT.